This T cell receptor beta chain stems from a study of vaccination and CD4 T cells after COVID-19. Background on the study: Median time from second vaccine dose to sampling was roughly 65 days (14 to 241).

Germline V CDR1 and CDR2: LNHDA, SQIVND (reference sequence). There are 15 residues in the CDR3. V lost 8 bases and J lost 2; bases outside the gene matches: 2. Treatment described: 10-day PBMC culture with coronavirus spike peptide pools or control peptides (ViraFEST assay). ViraFEST relied on peptide pools to expand antigen-specific T cells; the TCRs were sequenced afterward. On this clonotype: Its antigen is unidentified.

The Oncomine TCR Beta short-read assay sequenced DNA from cultured CD4+ T cells. Once CD4+ T cells had been cultured, genomic DNA was extracted from them. From the PCR reads, TCRdb called clonotypes with MiXCR, one entry per CDR3 protein. The sample yields about 20,000 distinct CDR3 sequences, around 44% seen once. Sequencing used CD4+ T cells from blood, cultured in vitro, obtained before SARS-CoV-2 vaccination. This TCR was sampled from a human donor who had recovered from COVID-19. J is TRBJ2-2 and V is TRBV19; 13 bases line up with TRBD2. This CDR3 reads CASRTSGSNTGELFF. The CDR3 nucleotides are TGTGCCAGTCGGACTAGCGGGAGTAACACCGGGGAGCTGTTTTTT.